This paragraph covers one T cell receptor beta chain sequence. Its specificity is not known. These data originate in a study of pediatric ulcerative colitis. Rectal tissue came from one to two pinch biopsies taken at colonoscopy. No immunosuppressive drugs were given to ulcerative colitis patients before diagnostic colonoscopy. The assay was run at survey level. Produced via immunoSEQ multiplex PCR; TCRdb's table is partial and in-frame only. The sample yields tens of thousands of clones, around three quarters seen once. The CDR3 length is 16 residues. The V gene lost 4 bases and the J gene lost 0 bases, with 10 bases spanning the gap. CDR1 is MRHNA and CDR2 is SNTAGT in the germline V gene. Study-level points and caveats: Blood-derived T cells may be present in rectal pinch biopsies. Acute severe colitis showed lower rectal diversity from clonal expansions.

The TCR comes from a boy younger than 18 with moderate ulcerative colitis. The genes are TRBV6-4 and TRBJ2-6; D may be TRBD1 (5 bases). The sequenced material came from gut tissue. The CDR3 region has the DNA TGTGCCAGCAGTGTTACAGGCCACTCTGGGGCCAACGTCCTGACTTTC. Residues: CASSVTGHSGANVLTF.